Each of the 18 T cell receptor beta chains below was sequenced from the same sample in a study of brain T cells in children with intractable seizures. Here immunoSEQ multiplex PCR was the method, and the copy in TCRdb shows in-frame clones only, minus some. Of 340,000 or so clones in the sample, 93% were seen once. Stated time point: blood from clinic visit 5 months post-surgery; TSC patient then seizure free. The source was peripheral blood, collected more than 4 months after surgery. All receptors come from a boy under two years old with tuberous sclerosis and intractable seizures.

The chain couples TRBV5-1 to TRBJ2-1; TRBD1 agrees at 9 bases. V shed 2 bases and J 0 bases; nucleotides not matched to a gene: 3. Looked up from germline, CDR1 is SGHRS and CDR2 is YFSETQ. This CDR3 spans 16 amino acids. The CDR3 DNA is TGCGCCAGCAGCTTTCCGGGACAGGGCTCCTACAATGAGCAGTTCTTC. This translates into CASSFPGQGSYNEQFF. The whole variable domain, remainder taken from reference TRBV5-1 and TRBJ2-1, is KAGVTQTPRYLIKTRGQQVTLSCSPISGHRSVSWYQQTPGQGLQFLFEYFSETQRNKGNFPGRFSGRQFSNSRSEMNVSTLELGDSALYLCASSFPGQGSYNEQFFGPGTRLTVL.

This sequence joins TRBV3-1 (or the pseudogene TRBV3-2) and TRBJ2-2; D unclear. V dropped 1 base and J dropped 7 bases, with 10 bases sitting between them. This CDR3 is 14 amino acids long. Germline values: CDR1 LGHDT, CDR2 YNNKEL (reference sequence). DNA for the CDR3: TGTGCCAGCAGCCAAGGGCTAGGTCACGGGGAGCTGTTTTTT. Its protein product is CASSQGLGHGELFF.

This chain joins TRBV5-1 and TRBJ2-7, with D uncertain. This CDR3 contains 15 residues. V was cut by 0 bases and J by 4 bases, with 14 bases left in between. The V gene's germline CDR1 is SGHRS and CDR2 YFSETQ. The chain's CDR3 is CASSLVGTFGYEQYF. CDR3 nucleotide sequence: TGCGCCAGCAGCTTGGTCGGCACCTTTGGGTACGAGCAGTACTTC.

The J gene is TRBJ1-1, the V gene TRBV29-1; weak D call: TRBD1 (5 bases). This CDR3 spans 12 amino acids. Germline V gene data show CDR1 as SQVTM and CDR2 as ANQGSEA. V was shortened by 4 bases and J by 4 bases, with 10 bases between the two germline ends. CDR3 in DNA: TGCAGCGTTGTGTGGGGCGGCACTGAAGCTTTCTTT. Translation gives CSVVWGGTEAFF.

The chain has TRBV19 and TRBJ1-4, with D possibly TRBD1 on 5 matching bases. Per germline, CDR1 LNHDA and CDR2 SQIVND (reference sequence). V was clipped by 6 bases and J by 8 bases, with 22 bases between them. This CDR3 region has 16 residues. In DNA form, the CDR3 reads TGTGCCAGTAGCGATCCGAAAGGGCAGGGTTGGGAAAAACTGTTTTTT. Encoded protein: CASSDPKGQGWEKLFF.

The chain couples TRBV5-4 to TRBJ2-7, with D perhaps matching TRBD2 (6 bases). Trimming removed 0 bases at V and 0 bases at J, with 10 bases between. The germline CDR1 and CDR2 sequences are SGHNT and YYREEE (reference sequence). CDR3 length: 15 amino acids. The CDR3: CASSLGGGSSYEQYF. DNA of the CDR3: TGTGCCAGCAGCTTGGGTGGGGGGAGCTCCTACGAGCAGTACTTC.

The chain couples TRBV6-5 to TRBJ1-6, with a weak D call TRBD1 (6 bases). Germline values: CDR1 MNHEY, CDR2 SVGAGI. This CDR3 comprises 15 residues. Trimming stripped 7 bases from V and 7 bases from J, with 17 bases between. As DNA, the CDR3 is TGTGCCAGCAAGAGCGGGGGCAATCAGAATTCACCCCTCCACTTT. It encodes CASKSGGNQNSPLHF.

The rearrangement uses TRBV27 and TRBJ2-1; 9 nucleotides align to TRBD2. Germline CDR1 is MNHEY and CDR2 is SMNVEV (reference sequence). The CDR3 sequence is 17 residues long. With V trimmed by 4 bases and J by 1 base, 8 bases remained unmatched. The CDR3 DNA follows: TGTGCCAGCAGTTCCCCTCTGCGGGAGGGATCCTACAATGAGCAGTTCTTC. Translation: CASSSPLREGSYNEQFF.

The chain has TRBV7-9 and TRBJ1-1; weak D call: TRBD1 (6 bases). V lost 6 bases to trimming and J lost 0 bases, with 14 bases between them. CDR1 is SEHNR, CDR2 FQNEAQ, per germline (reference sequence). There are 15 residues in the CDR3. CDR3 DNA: TGTGCCAGCAGAGGGCAGGGGCTGATGAACACTGAAGCTTTCTTT. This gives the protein CASRGQGLMNTEAFF.

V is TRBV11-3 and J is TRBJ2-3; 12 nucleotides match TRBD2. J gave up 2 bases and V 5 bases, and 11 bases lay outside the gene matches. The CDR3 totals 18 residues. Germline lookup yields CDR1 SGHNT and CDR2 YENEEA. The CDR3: CASSTPPGLAGSTDTQYF. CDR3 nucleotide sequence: TGTGCCAGCAGCACACCCCCAGGACTAGCGGGGTCCACAGATACGCAGTATTTT.

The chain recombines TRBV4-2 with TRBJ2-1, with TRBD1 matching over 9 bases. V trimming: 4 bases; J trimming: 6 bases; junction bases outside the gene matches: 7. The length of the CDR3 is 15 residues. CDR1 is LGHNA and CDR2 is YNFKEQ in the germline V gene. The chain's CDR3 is CASSPTGTGFNEQFF. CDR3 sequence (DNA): TGTGCCAGCAGCCCGACCGGGACAGGGTTCAATGAGCAGTTCTTC.

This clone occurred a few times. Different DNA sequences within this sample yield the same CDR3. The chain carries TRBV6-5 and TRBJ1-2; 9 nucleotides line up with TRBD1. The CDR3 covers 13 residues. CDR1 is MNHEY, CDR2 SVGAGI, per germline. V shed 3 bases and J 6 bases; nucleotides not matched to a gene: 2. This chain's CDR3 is CASSYGTGNGYTF. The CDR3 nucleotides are TGTGCCAGCAGTTATGGGACAGGGAATGGCTACACCTTC.

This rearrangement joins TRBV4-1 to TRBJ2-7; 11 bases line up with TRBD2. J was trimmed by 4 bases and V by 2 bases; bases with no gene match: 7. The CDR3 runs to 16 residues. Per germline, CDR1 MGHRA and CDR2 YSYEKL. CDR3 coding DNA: TGCGCCAGCAGCCAATCCGGGACTAGCGGAACTTACGAGCAGTACTTC. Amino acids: CASSQSGTSGTYEQYF.

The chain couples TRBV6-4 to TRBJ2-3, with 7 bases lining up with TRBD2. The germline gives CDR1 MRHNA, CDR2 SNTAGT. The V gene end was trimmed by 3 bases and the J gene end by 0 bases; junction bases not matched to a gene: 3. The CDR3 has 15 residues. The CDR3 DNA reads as TGTGCCAGCAGTGAGGTTAGCGGGAGCACAGATACGCAGTATTTT. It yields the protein CASSEVSGSTDTQYF.

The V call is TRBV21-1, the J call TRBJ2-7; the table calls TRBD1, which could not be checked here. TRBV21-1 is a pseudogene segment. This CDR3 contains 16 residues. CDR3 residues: CASETTPRDNSYEQYF. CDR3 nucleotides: TGTGCCAGCGAGACAACCCCCCGGGACAACTCCTACGAGCAGTACTTC.

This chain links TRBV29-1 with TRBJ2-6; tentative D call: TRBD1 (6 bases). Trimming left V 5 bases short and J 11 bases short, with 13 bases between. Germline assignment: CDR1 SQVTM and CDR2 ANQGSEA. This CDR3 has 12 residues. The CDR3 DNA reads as TGCAGCGTTAGGAACAGGGTGGACGTCCTGACTTTC. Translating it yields CSVRNRVDVLTF. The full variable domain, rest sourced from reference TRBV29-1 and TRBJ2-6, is SAVISQKPSRDICQRGTSLTIQCQVDSQVTMMFWYRQQPGQSLTLIATANQGSEATYESGFVIDKFPISRPNLTFSTLTVSNMSPEDSSIYLCSVRNRVDVLTFGAGSRLTVL.

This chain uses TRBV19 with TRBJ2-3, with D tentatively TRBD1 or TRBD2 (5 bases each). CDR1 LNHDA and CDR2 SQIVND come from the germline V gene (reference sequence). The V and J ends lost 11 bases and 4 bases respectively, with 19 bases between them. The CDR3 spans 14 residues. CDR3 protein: CASRYGDPPDTQYF. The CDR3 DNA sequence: TGTGCCTCCCGTTACGGGGACCCTCCAGATACGCAGTATTTT.

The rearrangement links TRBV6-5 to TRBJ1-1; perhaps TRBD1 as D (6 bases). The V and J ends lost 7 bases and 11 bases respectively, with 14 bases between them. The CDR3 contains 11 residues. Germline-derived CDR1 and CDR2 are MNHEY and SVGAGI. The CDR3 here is CASKSGQGAFF. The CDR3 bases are TGTGCCAGCAAATCGGGGCAGGGGGCTTTCTTT.